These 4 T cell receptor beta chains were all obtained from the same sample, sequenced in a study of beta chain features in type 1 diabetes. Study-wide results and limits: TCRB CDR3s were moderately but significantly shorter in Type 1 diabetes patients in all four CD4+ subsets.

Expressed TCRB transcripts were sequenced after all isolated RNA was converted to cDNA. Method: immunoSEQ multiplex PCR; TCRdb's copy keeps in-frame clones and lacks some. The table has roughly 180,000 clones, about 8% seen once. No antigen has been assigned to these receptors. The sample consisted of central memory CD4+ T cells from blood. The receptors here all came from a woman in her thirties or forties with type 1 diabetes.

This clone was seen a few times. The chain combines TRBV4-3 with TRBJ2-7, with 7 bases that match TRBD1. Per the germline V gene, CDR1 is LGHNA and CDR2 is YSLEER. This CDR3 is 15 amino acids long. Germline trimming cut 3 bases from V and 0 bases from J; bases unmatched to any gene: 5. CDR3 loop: CASSHRTGGSYEQYF. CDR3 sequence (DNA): TGCGCCAGCAGCCATAGGACAGGTGGCTCCTACGAGCAGTACTTC.

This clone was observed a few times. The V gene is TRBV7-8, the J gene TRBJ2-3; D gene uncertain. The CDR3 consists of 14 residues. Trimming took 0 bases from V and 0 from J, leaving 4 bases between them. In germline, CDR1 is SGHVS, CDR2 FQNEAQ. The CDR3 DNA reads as TGTGCCAGCAGCTTAGCCAGGAGCACAGATACGCAGTATTTT. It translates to CASSLARSTDTQYF.

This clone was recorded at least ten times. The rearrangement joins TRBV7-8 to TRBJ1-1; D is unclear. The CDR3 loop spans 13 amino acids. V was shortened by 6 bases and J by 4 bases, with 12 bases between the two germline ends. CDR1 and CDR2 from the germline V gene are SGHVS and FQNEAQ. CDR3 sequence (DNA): TGTGCCAGCAGAAGCGGAATGGTCACTGAAGCTTTCTTT. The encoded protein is CASRSGMVTEAFF.

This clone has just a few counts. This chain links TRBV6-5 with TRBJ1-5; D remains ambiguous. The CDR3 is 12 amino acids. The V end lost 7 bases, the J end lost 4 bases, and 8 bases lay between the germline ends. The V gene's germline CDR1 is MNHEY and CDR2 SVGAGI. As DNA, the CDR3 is TGTGCCAGCAATGGGCCGAATCAGCCCCAGCATTTT. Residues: CASNGPNQPQHF.